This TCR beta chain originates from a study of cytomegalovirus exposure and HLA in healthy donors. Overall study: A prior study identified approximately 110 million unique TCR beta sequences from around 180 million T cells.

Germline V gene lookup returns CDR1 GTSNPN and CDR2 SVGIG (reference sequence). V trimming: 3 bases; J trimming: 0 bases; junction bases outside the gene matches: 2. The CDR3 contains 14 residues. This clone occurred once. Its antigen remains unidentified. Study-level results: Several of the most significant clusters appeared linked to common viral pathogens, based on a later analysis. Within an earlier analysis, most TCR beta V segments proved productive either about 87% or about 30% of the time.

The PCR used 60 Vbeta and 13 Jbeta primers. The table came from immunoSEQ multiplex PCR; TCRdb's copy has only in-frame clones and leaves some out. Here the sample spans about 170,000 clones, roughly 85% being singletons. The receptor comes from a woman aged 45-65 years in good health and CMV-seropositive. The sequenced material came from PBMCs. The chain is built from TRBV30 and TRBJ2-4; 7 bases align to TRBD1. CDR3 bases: TGTGCCTGGAGCGGACAGGTAGCCAAAAACATTCAGTACTTC. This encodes CAWSGQVAKNIQYF.